Listed below are T cell receptor beta chains from one sample, sequenced in a study of blood T cells in healthy people across ages. TCRdb analysed the 5' RACE reads with MiXCR anew, one entry per CDR3 protein. The sample includes around 790,000 distinct CDR3 sequences, around 42% of them seen just once. The material sequenced was blood. The receptors were sampled from a man between 60 and 70 years old in good health. Both conserved end residues are part of each CDR3. The order of the fields is D gene, J gene, clone size, V gene, CDR3 protein, CDR3 DNA. A D gene is named only where the DNA matches it firmly. Part of the rows lack a size; the others show once, few, many or a class for expanded clones.

D gene: NA
J gene: TRBJ2-7
clone size: many
V gene: TRBV20-1
CDR3 protein: CSARLYEQYF
CDR3 DNA: TGCAGTGCAAGACTCTACGAGCAGTACTTC

D gene: NA
J gene: TRBJ1-1
clone size: few
V gene: TRBV5-1
CDR3 protein: CASSFQENTEAFF
CDR3 DNA: TGCGCCAGCAGCTTTCAGGAAAATACTGAAGCTTTCTTT

D gene: NA
J gene: TRBJ2-5
clone size: NA
V gene: TRBV30
CDR3 protein: CARSAGLETQYF
CDR3 DNA: TGTGCCCGGAGTGCGGGGTTAGAGACCCAGTACTTC

D gene: TRBD2
J gene: TRBJ2-5
clone size: NA
V gene: TRBV5-1
CDR3 protein: CASSIQRGGEETQYF
CDR3 DNA: TGCGCCAGCAGCATCCAGCGGGGGGGAGAGGAGACCCAGTACTTC

D gene: NA
J gene: TRBJ2-7
clone size: NA
V gene: TRBV2
CDR3 protein: CASMSPGRYEQYF
CDR3 DNA: TGTGCCAGCATGTCTCCAGGGCGCTACGAGCAGTACTTC

D gene: NA
J gene: TRBJ2-7
clone size: few
V gene: TRBV10-3
CDR3 protein: CAISESDYEQYF
CDR3 DNA: TGTGCCATCAGTGAGTCAGATTACGAGCAGTACTTC

D gene: TRBD1
J gene: TRBJ1-2
clone size: NA
V gene: TRBV28
CDR3 protein: CASSRSTGDGYTF
CDR3 DNA: TGTGCCAGCAGCCGATCTACAGGGGATGGCTACACCTTC

D gene: TRBD1
J gene: TRBJ2-5
clone size: few
V gene: TRBV3-1
CDR3 protein: CASSQDRGRGQSQETQYF
CDR3 DNA: TGTGCCAGCAGCCAAGATAGGGGGCGAGGCCAGAGTCAAGAGACCCAGTACTTC

D gene: TRBD1
J gene: TRBJ2-1
clone size: NA
V gene: TRBV2
CDR3 protein: CASSEQGQYNEQFF
CDR3 DNA: TGTGCCAGCAGTGAACAGGGACAGTACAATGAGCAGTTCTTC

D gene: TRBD2
J gene: TRBJ2-3
clone size: NA
V gene: TRBV4-3
CDR3 protein: CASSQVGGGSTGTQYF
CDR3 DNA: TGCGCCAGCAGCCAAGTAGGCGGGGGTAGCACAGGTACGCAGTATTTT